This T cell receptor beta chain came from a study of graft-versus-host responses after intestinal transplantation. Study summary: The whole recipient group had anti-thymocyte globulin induction followed by tacrolimus and steroids for approximately three years.

Trimming stripped 3 bases from V and 0 bases from J, with 12 bases between. Germline-derived CDR1 and CDR2 are MGHRA and YSYEKL. The CDR3 loop spans 17 amino acids. General study points: Among recipient marrow samples, GvH clones were found; some appeared first in ileum or blood.

On this clone itself: As yet, its antigen is unknown.

Intraepithelial plus lamina propria lymphocytes were released by processing graft tissue. The protocol was immunoSEQ multiplex PCR, while the TCRdb copy is restricted to in-frame clones and leaves out a portion. Among about 60,000 clones, roughly nine tenths were seen once, and the ten largest hold more than 1.5%. V gene TRBV4-1 combines with J gene TRBJ1-6; D not resolved. The receptor's source is a human patient who received an intestinal transplant, so some T cells may come from the graft donor. This specimen was ileum tissue, taken 350 to 400 days after transplant. This chain's CDR3 is CASSQAEQSSYNSPLHF. The CDR3 coding sequence is TGCGCCAGCAGCCAGGCCGAACAGAGCTCCTATAATTCACCCCTCCACTTT.